The 27 T cell receptor beta chains listed next were all sequenced from one sample in a study of T cell responses to AZD1222 COVID-19 vaccine. Assay used: immunoSEQ multiplex PCR; TCRdb lists only in-frame clones, some missing. The sample contains roughly 150,000 clones, 90% to 95% of which appear only once. The specimen was peripheral blood, collected on day 0 of AZD1222 vaccination. These TCRs come from an adult in good health.

J is TRBJ1-5 and V is TRBV10-3; D not certain. Trimming pared 4 bases from V and 7 bases from J, leaving 11 bases between. Germline values: CDR1 ENHRY, CDR2 SYGVKD. CDR3 length: 13 amino acids. CDR3 sequence reads: CAISGAGRQPQHF. The DNA of the CDR3 is TGTGCCATCAGTGGCGCAGGTCGCCAGCCCCAGCATTTT.

This clone was counted once. The chain is built from TRBV11-2 and TRBJ2-4; D uncertain. The germline V gene has CDR1 SGHAT and CDR2 FQNNGV. CDR3 length: 15 residues. The V end was cut by 1 base, the J end by 2 bases, with 9 bases between. The CDR3 region has the DNA TGTGCCAGCAGCTTAGGGGCTAGTTCCAAAAACATTCAGTACTTC. This translates into CASSLGASSKNIQYF.

This chain connects TRBV18 to TRBJ1-1; D is uncertain. CDR3 length: 13 residues. With 2 bases removed from V and 6 bases from J, the gap between germline ends came to 10 bases. Germline CDR1 KGHSH, CDR2 LQKENI. As DNA, the CDR3 is TGTGCCAGCTCACCATCAGCCGGGGCTGAAGCTTTCTTT. Protein sequence: CASSPSAGAEAFF.

The CDR3 spells CASRKGQGNYGYTF. CDR3 DNA sequence: TGTGCCAGCAGAAAGGGACAGGGAAACTATGGCTACACCTTC. The chain couples TRBV9 to TRBJ1-2, with TRBD1 identical over 9 bases. This CDR3 contains 14 residues. Trimming at V came to 5 bases and at J to 2 bases, leaving 4 bases not matched to a gene. Germline loops: CDR1 SGDLS, CDR2 YYNGEE.

Note on this clone: Distinct nucleotide sequences in the sample also encode this CDR3. The V and J genes are TRBV7-2 and TRBJ2-7; perhaps TRBD1 as D (6 bases). CDR1 and CDR2 (germline): SGHTA, FQGNSA. V gave up 3 bases and J gave up 5 bases, with 17 bases separating them. The CDR3 extends over 15 amino acids. CDR3 residues: CASSFFGFPGDEQYF. In nucleotides, the CDR3 is TGTGCCAGCAGCTTTTTCGGGTTTCCAGGGGACGAGCAGTACTTC. Combining the CDR3 with reference TRBV7-2 and TRBJ2-7 gives the whole variable domain GAGVSQSPSNKVTEKGKDVELRCDPISGHTALYWYRQSLGQGLEFLIYFQGNSAPDKSGLPSDRFSAERTGGSVSTLTIQRTQQEDSAVYLCASSFFGFPGDEQYFGPGTRLTVT.

V is TRBV4-3 and J is TRBJ1-4; D may be TRBD1 (6 bases). The CDR3 spans 15 residues. Deletions cut 2 bases from V and 2 bases from J, with 9 bases between. Germline V gene data show CDR1 as LGHNA and CDR2 as YSLEER. CDR3 residues: CASSQHRATNEKLFF. CDR3 sequence (DNA): TGCGCCAGCAGCCAACACAGGGCGACTAATGAAAAACTGTTTTTT.

The chain couples TRBV19 to TRBJ2-3, with D tentatively TRBD1 (5 bases). The germline gives CDR1 LNHDA, CDR2 SQIVND (reference sequence). This CDR3 spans 13 amino acids. V lost 9 bases and J 0 bases, leaving 10 bases between the germline ends. The CDR3 region is CASRVGSTDTQYF. The CDR3 DNA reads as TGTGCCAGCAGGGTGGGGAGCACAGATACGCAGTATTTT.

The CDR3 is CASRDLGGDSYEQYF. CDR3 DNA: TGTGCCAGCAGAGACTTAGGAGGGGACTCCTACGAGCAGTACTTC. The chain is built from TRBV6-5 and TRBJ2-7; D may be TRBD2 (6 bases). CDR1 and CDR2 (germline): MNHEY, SVGAGI. The CDR3 consists of 15 residues. Trimming removed 6 bases from V and 0 bases from J, with 15 bases in between.

This chain uses TRBV7-9 with TRBJ2-7; 9 nucleotides agree with TRBD1. V trimming: 3 bases; J trimming: 2 bases; junction bases outside the gene matches: 2. Germline assignment: CDR1 SEHNR and CDR2 FQNEAQ (reference sequence). The CDR3 has 14 amino acids. CDR3 coding DNA: TGTGCCAGCAGCTTGGACAGGGGAACCTACGAGCAGTACTTC. It codes for CASSLDRGTYEQYF.

This rearrangement joins TRBV5-4 to TRBJ1-2; D not resolved. The CDR3 spans 12 residues. V was cut by 2 bases and J by 5 bases, with 7 bases left in between. Per germline, CDR1 SGHNT and CDR2 YYREEE (reference sequence). CDR3 sequence reads: CASSFTEYGYTF. DNA of the CDR3: TGTGCCAGCAGCTTTACAGAGTATGGCTACACCTTC.

This chain connects TRBV10-2 to TRBJ2-7; 10 bases are shared with TRBD1. This CDR3 has 13 residues. Per germline, CDR1 WSHSY and CDR2 SAAADI. V was clipped by 4 bases and J by 5 bases; unmatched bases: 2. The CDR3 here is CASSVGTGDEQYF. CDR3 in DNA: TGCGCCAGCAGTGTCGGGACAGGGGACGAGCAGTACTTC.

The chain employs TRBV2 and TRBJ2-1; 16 bases are a match to TRBD2. CDR3 length: 18 residues. Looked up from germline, CDR1 is SNHLY and CDR2 is FYNNEI. Germline trimming cut 2 bases from V and 10 bases from J; bases unmatched to any gene: 11. CDR3 loop: CASSESPGLAGGWWEQFF. The CDR3 DNA is TGTGCCAGCAGTGAAAGCCCGGGACTAGCGGGAGGGTGGTGGGAGCAGTTCTTC.

The chain joins TRBV7-2 to TRBJ2-5, with 9 bases aligning to TRBD2. CDR1 is SGHTA and CDR2 is FQGNSA in the germline V gene. The CDR3 totals 15 residues. V shed 5 bases, J shed 8 bases, and the junction held 12 bases outside the gene matches. CDR3 sequence (DNA): TGTGCCAGCAGCCCACGGATAGCGGGGGCCAATACCCAGTACTTC. Protein: CASSPRIAGANTQYF.

The rearrangement uses TRBV27 and TRBJ1-1, with 8 positions matching TRBD1. Trimming took 2 bases from V and 3 from J; bases not matched to a gene: 11. The germline gives CDR1 MNHEY, CDR2 SMNVEV (reference sequence). CDR3 length equals 17 residues. The CDR3, as DNA: TGTGCCAGCAGTTTAGTGGGACAGGAGGTTTGGTACACTGAAGCTTTCTTT. Protein product: CASSLVGQEVWYTEAFF.

This sequence joins TRBV29-1 and TRBJ1-1, with TRBD1 matching 7 bases. Germline CDR1 SQVTM, CDR2 ANQGSEA. The length of the CDR3 is 13 residues. J lost 1 base, V lost 6 bases, and 5 bases had no gene match. CDR3 residues: CSVRAGGNTEAFF. CDR3 DNA sequence: TGCAGCGTGAGGGCAGGGGGGAACACTGAAGCTTTCTTT.

The chain carries TRBV27 and TRBJ1-6; TRBD1 matches at 9 bases. CDR1 and CDR2 (germline): MNHEY, SMNVEV (reference sequence). V trimming: 3 bases; J trimming: 6 bases; junction bases outside the gene matches: 3. This CDR3 has 15 amino acids. CDR3 nucleotide sequence: TGTGCCAGCAGTTTTACAGGGGGCTTTAATTCACCCCTCCACTTT. Protein sequence: CASSFTGGFNSPLHF.

Details on this clone: An end of the junction differs from the germline gene, which may be a read error. The chain carries TRBV29-1 and TRBJ2-3, with 11 bases fitting TRBD1. CDR1 is SQVTM, CDR2 ANQGSEA, per germline. This CDR3 is 11 amino acids long. The CDR3 sequence is CSVEEDRGPSF. In DNA form, the CDR3 reads TGCAGCGTTGAAGAGGACAGGGGGCCCAGTTTT.

This chain links TRBV4-3 with TRBJ2-1; tentative D call: TRBD2 (5 bases). Germline V gives CDR1 LGHNA, CDR2 YSLEER. The V end lost 1 base, the J end lost 4 bases, and 11 bases lay between the germline ends. CDR3 length: 15 residues. The CDR3 is CASSQVFEGYNEQFF. The CDR3 region has the DNA TGCGCCAGCAGCCAAGTGTTCGAGGGTTACAATGAGCAGTTCTTC.

The genes are TRBV12-3 or TRBV12-4 and TRBJ2-2, with D possibly TRBD1 on 5 matching bases. The length of the CDR3 is 13 residues. Trimming took off 3 bases at V and 7 bases at J, with 9 bases between the two ends. Written as DNA, the CDR3 is TGTGCCAGCAGTTTGGGGCCAGTCGGGGAGCTGTTTTTT. Translated, it gives CASSLGPVGELFF.

CDR3: CASSELAGGPDTQYF. The DNA of the CDR3 is TGTGCCAGCAGTGAACTAGCGGGAGGGCCAGATACGCAGTATTTT. The rearrangement uses TRBV6-1 and TRBJ2-3; TRBD2 matches at 12 bases. The CDR3 is 15 amino acids. Germline V CDR1 and CDR2: MNHNS, SASEGT. Trimming cost V 2 bases and J 4 bases; bases outside gene matches: 1.

The rearrangement joins TRBV19 to TRBJ2-5; D may match TRBD1 or TRBD2 (5 bases each). Germline V gene data show CDR1 as LNHDA and CDR2 as SQIVND (reference sequence). This CDR3 has 14 amino acids. Trimming removed 1 base from V and 5 bases from J, with 11 bases in between. Written as DNA, the CDR3 is TGTGCCAGTAGTATAGCGGGGCTTCACGAGACCCAGTACTTC. It encodes CASSIAGLHETQYF.

This rearrangement joins TRBV6-1 to TRBJ1-2; the D is unclear. Trimming removed 2 bases at V and 6 bases at J, with 10 bases between. The CDR3 length is 13 residues. Germline assignment: CDR1 MNHNS and CDR2 SASEGT. CDR3 coding DNA: TGTGCCAGCAGTGAAATAGGAATTGATGGCTACACCTTC. It translates to CASSEIGIDGYTF.

The rearrangement links TRBV11-2 to TRBJ2-2, with D perhaps TRBD2 (5 bases). Trimming removed 6 bases from V and 1 base from J, with 15 bases in between. Germline CDR1 reads SGHAT; CDR2 reads FQNNGV. This CDR3 is built from 16 residues. The CDR3 DNA sequence: TGTGCCAGCAGTTATTCTAACCGGGGGAACACCGGGGAGCTGTTTTTT. Translated: CASSYSNRGNTGELFF.

The genes are TRBV9 and TRBJ2-1; D possibly corresponds to TRBD1 (5 bases). This CDR3 contains 14 residues. Germline values: CDR1 SGDLS, CDR2 YYNGEE. V dropped 0 bases and J dropped 7 bases, with 11 bases sitting between them. In DNA, the CDR3 is TGTGCCAGCAGCGTAGCCGTGGGGCCGAATGAGCAGTTCTTC. This encodes CASSVAVGPNEQFF. Based on the CDR3 plus reference TRBV9 and TRBJ2-1, the full variable domain is DSGVTQTPKHLITATGQRVTLRCSPRSGDLSVYWYQQSLDQGLQFLIQYYNGEERAKGNILERFSAQQFPDLHSELNLSSLELGDSALYFCASSVAVGPNEQFFGPGTRLTVL.

The chain uses TRBV18 and TRBJ2-3; 8 nucleotides align to TRBD2. The J segment lost 4 bases and the V segment lost 3 bases, leaving 6 bases of the junction unmatched. This CDR3 is built from 15 residues. Germline V gives CDR1 KGHSH, CDR2 LQKENI. DNA for the CDR3: TGTGCCAGCTCACCGAGAAGCGGGAGCGCAGATACGCAGTATTTT. Translation gives CASSPRSGSADTQYF.

V and J are TRBV7-9 and TRBJ1-1, with D possibly TRBD1 on 6 matching bases. Germline loops: CDR1 SEHNR, CDR2 FQNEAQ (reference sequence). The CDR3 runs 13 residues. V shed 3 bases and J shed 4 bases, with 9 bases lying between them. CDR3 bases: TGTGCCAGCAGCTTCGGGGGGCCCACTGAAGCTTTCTTT. Protein product: CASSFGGPTEAFF.

The J gene is TRBJ1-1, the V gene TRBV24-1; D may be TRBD1 (6 bases). Trimming took 5 bases from V and 4 from J, leaving 19 bases between them. Germline loops: CDR1 KGHDR, CDR2 SFDVKD. The CDR3 length is 16 residues. The CDR3 spells CATSGGGRPPCTEAFF. Here the CDR3 DNA reads TGTGCCACCAGTGGGGGGGGGCGGCCCCCATGCACTGAAGCTTTCTTT.